A single T cell receptor (beta chain) is shown here with its context. Its cognate antigen is unknown. The data stem from a study of blood T cells in healthy people across ages. The wider study: Template-switching capture recovered about one barcoded beta molecule per two T cells.

The CDR3 runs to 19 residues. A second roughly 6 to 11 cycle PCR used barcoded and J-beta primers. Each TCR beta cDNA got a 12-nucleotide random molecular identifier. TCRdb itself ran the 5' RACE reads through MiXCR, one entry per CDR3 protein. Of some 670,000 distinct CDR3 sequences in the sample, about 50% were seen once. Study-level findings and limits: Fewer expanded clones and more diversity marked long-lived versus aged donors. Investigators viewed diversity estimates from one million T cells as underestimates, the study reported.

The clonotype comes from a woman at least 80 years old in good health. The V and J genes are TRBV21-1 and TRBJ2-1; TRBD2 reflects the table's D call only, with no check against the DNA. TRBV21-1 is a recognized pseudogene. The sample consisted of blood. The chain's CDR3 is CASSKEIRNVRGGNNEQFF. The CDR3 DNA is TGTGCCAGCAGCAAAGAAATCCGGAATGTTAGGGGAGGGAACAATGAGCAGTTCTTC.